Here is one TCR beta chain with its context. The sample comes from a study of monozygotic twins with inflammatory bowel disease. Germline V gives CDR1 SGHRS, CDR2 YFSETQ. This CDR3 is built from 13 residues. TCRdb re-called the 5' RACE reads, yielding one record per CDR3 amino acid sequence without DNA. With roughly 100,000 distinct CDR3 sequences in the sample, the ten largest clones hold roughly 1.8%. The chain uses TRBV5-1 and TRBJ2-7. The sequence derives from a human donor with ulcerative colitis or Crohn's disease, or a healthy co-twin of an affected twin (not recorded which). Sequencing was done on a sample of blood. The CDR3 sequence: CASSFLRDNEQYF.